Described below is a single TCR beta chain sequence and its context. Authors' analysis steps: Estimation of nucleated cell counts relied on the amplification of reference gene primers. Generated by immunoSEQ multiplex PCR, the TCRdb table keeps only in-frame clones and is missing some. V, J and clone size are taken as reported in that table, and D and trimming were inferred from the DNA itself. The sample gives tens of thousands of clones, approximately 88% of which show up once; around 2.8% is in the top ten. The data stem from a study of blood T cell repertoires in COVID-19. Background on the study: The United States, Italy and Spain were the sources of the acute and convalescent COVID-19 samples. PBMCs, B-cell-depleted T cells, or T cells provided the cDNA or gDNA that made up the material.

The Seattle site enrolled patients during active infection and followed them longitudinally. CDR1 is SGDLS and CDR2 is YYNGEE in the germline V gene. The CDR3 is 17 amino acids. V was trimmed by 0 bases and J by 7 bases, leaving 22 bases between them. V is TRBV9 and J is TRBJ1-2, with D unclear. The sequenced sample was peripheral blood. This TCR was sampled from a man in his fifties or sixties with COVID-19, enrolled during active disease. As DNA, the CDR3 is TGTGCCAGCAGCGTAGGATCCCCCTCGTACGGGGTAGGTGGCTACACCTTC. This codes for CASSVGSPSYGVGGYTF.